These 23 T cell receptor beta chains originate from one sample sequenced in a study of blood T cell repertoires in COVID-19. The assay was immunoSEQ multiplex PCR, and TCRdb's table has in-frame clones only and misses some. Among roughly 410,000 clones listed, around 87% were seen once. The specimen sequenced was peripheral blood. These receptors all come from a woman aged 55-69 years with COVID-19, enrolled during active disease.

The genes are TRBV6-5 and TRBJ1-4; the match to TRBD1 covers 7 bases. The J segment lost 8 bases and the V segment lost 6 bases, leaving 9 bases of the junction unmatched. Germline V lookup: CDR1 MNHEY, CDR2 SVGAGI. The CDR3 spans 14 residues. Here the CDR3 DNA reads TGTGCCAGCAGGACCGGGACAGCCGACGAAAAACTGTTTTTT. This codes for CASRTGTADEKLFF.

Notes on this clone: Compared with germline, one end of the junction differs, possibly owing to a read error. The rearrangement uses TRBV7-7 and TRBJ2-5; D possibly corresponds to TRBD2 (5 bases). Germline CDR1 SSHAT, CDR2 FNYEAQ (reference sequence). This CDR3 comprises 15 residues. The CDR3 region is CASSLLTGSRETQYF. CDR3 sequence (DNA): TGTGCTAGCAGCCTTCTAACGGGATCGAGGGAGACCCAGTACTTC.

This chain links TRBV5-5 with TRBJ2-1; 9 bases match TRBD1. Per germline, CDR1 SGHKS and CDR2 YYEKEE (reference sequence). The trim removed 5 bases at V and 4 bases at J, leaving 7 bases unmatched. CDR3 size: 15 residues. CDR3 amino acids: CASRAGQGAYNEQFF. CDR3 bases: TGTGCCAGCAGGGCGGGACAGGGAGCGTACAATGAGCAGTTCTTC.

The chain employs TRBV28 and TRBJ2-5; 10 positions match TRBD2. The CDR3 covers 16 residues. V lost 8 bases and J lost 6; bases outside the gene matches: 15. Germline CDR1 and CDR2: MDHEN and SYDVKM. Here the CDR3 reads CASQGSSGGLLKTQYF. In DNA form, the CDR3 reads TGTGCCAGCCAGGGTTCTAGCGGGGGCCTCCTGAAGACCCAGTACTTC.

V is TRBV19 and J is TRBJ2-2; 8 nucleotides match TRBD1. The junction had 7 bases not matched to a gene; V was cut back by 3 bases and J by 4 bases. The CDR3 spans 16 residues. The germline gives CDR1 LNHDA, CDR2 SQIVND (reference sequence). CDR3 sequence: CASSISTGALTGELFF. The CDR3 nucleotides read TGTGCCAGTAGTATTTCGACAGGGGCCCTCACCGGGGAGCTGTTTTTT.

In this sample, this clone turned up many times. This sequence joins TRBV3-1 (or the pseudogene TRBV3-2) and TRBJ2-7, with TRBD1 identical over 8 bases. This CDR3 region has 14 residues. V shed 4 bases, J shed 5 bases, and the junction held 7 bases outside the gene matches. Germline V CDR1 and CDR2: LGHDT, YNNKEL (reference sequence). CDR3 nucleotide sequence: TGTGCCAGCAGCCGCCAGGGGGCGCTCAACGAGCAGTACTTC. Its protein is CASSRQGALNEQYF.

The chain joins TRBV19 to TRBJ2-5; tentatively, D is TRBD1 (5 bases). Germline CDR1 is LNHDA and CDR2 is SQIVND (reference sequence). V shed 6 bases and J shed 2 bases, with 16 bases lying between them. CDR3 length equals 15 residues. CDR3 DNA: TGTGCCAGTAGCCTCTCGCGACAGACACAAGAGACCCAGTACTTC. It codes for CASSLSRQTQETQYF.

The genes are TRBV28 and TRBJ1-1; the D gene is possibly TRBD1 (6 bases). Germline lookup yields CDR1 MDHEN and CDR2 SYDVKM. V dropped 6 bases and J dropped 4 bases, with 15 bases sitting between them. The CDR3 has 14 residues. The CDR3 is CASRVTGSGTEAFF. CDR3 DNA: TGTGCCAGCAGGGTTACAGGGTCCGGCACTGAAGCTTTCTTT.

This sequence joins TRBV19 and TRBJ2-1; perhaps TRBD2 as D (6 bases). CDR1 is LNHDA, CDR2 SQIVND, per germline (reference sequence). V was pared by 6 bases and J by 0 bases, with 15 bases between. The CDR3 covers 16 residues. Here the CDR3 reads CASSPRDGSSYNEQFF. Written as DNA, the CDR3 is TGTGCCAGTAGCCCTCGGGACGGGAGCTCCTACAATGAGCAGTTCTTC.

This clone was observed a few times. This sample also contains other DNA sequences that code for the same CDR3. V is TRBV3-1 (or the pseudogene TRBV3-2) and J is TRBJ2-5; 10 bases align to TRBD2. The CDR3 loop spans 17 amino acids. Germline CDR1 reads LGHDT; CDR2 reads YNNKEL (reference sequence). V shed 0 bases, J shed 0 bases, and the junction held 4 bases outside the gene matches. The CDR3 nucleotides are TGTGCCAGCAGCCAAGAAGGTAGCGGGGGGTACCAAGAGACCCAGTACTTC. It encodes CASSQEGSGGYQETQYF.

The V call is TRBV4-1, the J call TRBJ2-2; a weak D match, TRBD2 (5 bases). Deletions cut 1 base from V and 3 bases from J, with 6 bases between. The V gene's germline CDR1 is MGHRA and CDR2 YSYEKL. This CDR3 region has 14 residues. DNA of the CDR3: TGCGCCAGCAGCCAAGCGGAGGACACCGGGGAGCTGTTTTTT. Translated, it gives CASSQAEDTGELFF.

V and J are TRBV5-5 and TRBJ2-3; 10 bases are shared with TRBD1. Per the germline V gene, CDR1 is SGHKS and CDR2 is YYEKEE (reference sequence). V lost 0 bases to trimming and J lost 6 bases; unmatched junction nucleotides: 7. The CDR3 loop spans 16 amino acids. In nucleotides, the CDR3 is TGTGCCAGCAGCTTGGCCCCGGGACAGGGGAGGGATACGCAGTATTTT. Translated: CASSLAPGQGRDTQYF.

This CDR3 reads CASSMTNRQETQYF. The CDR3 DNA sequence: TGTGCCAGTAGTATGACTAACCGGCAAGAGACCCAGTACTTC. The chain combines TRBV19 with TRBJ2-5, with TRBD2 as a possible D gene (5 bases). CDR1 LNHDA and CDR2 SQIVND come from the germline V gene (reference sequence). The CDR3 is 14 amino acids. Trimming shortened V by 3 bases and J by 2 bases, and 10 bases separated the two germline ends.

This clone was observed once. The rearrangement joins TRBV11-1 to TRBJ2-7; 10 nucleotides line up with TRBD2. The CDR3 has 15 residues. Looked up from germline, CDR1 is SGHAT and CDR2 is FQDESV (reference sequence). J gave up 4 bases and V 5 bases, and 8 bases lay outside the gene matches. CDR3 DNA: TGTGCCAGCAGCACTCAGCGGGGGGGCCAATACGAGCAGTACTTC. Its protein is CASSTQRGGQYEQYF.

The chain links TRBV18 to TRBJ1-2, with unresolved D. The V gene's germline CDR1 is KGHSH and CDR2 LQKENI. There are 12 residues in the CDR3. Trimming cost V 6 bases and J 8 bases, with 13 bases left between them. This CDR3 reads CASSYGDMGYTF. In DNA, the CDR3 is TGTGCCAGCTCGTACGGTGATATGGGCTACACCTTC.

This clone was seen once. The chain links TRBV5-1 to TRBJ1-3; D gene ambiguous. CDR1 SGHRS and CDR2 YFSETQ come from the germline V gene. V lost 0 bases and J 4 bases, leaving 11 bases between the germline ends. The CDR3 loop spans 15 amino acids. DNA of the CDR3: TGCGCCAGCAGCTTGGATGGCACACAAGGAAACACCATATATTTT. As protein: CASSLDGTQGNTIYF.

V and J are TRBV6-5 and TRBJ1-5; D is unresolved. Trimming took off 5 bases at V and 7 bases at J, with 12 bases between the two ends. The CDR3 is 13 amino acids. Germline V CDR1 and CDR2: MNHEY, SVGAGI. In nucleotides, the CDR3 is TGTGCCAGCAGTATGGAGAGGAGGCAGCCCCAGCATTTT. It yields the protein CASSMERRQPQHF.

This chain connects TRBV18 to TRBJ2-5; D is unclear. Germline V CDR1 and CDR2: KGHSH, LQKENI. This CDR3 is 14 amino acids long. V lost 2 bases and J lost 9, with 16 bases in between. The CDR3 nucleotides are TGTGCCAGCTCACCAAACGCGGCCCCCAGTGCCCAGTACTTC. Its translation: CASSPNAAPSAQYF.

The chain has TRBV19 and TRBJ1-4; TRBD1 aligns across 8 bases. Germline values: CDR1 LNHDA, CDR2 SQIVND (reference sequence). The CDR3 contains 16 residues. J gave up 4 bases and V 3 bases, and 7 bases lay outside the gene matches. Here the CDR3 reads CASSIPGGWDNEKLFF. The CDR3 DNA is TGTGCCAGTAGTATCCCAGGGGGCTGGGATAATGAAAAACTGTTTTTT.

The chain employs TRBV18 and TRBJ1-2; possible D gene TRBD1, 5 bases. Looked up from germline, CDR1 is KGHSH and CDR2 is LQKENI. Between the trimmed V and J ends, which lost 3 bases and 3 bases, there was a span of 11 bases. The CDR3 length is 14 residues. The CDR3 loop is CASSPLEGHYGYTF. CDR3 DNA sequence: TGTGCCAGCTCACCCCTGGAGGGACACTATGGCTACACCTTC.

This clone was observed once. The CDR3 sequence is CASSLRDRGDYGYTF. The CDR3 bases are TGTGCCAGCAGCTTACGGGACAGGGGTGACTATGGCTACACCTTC. The V call is TRBV5-5, the J call TRBJ1-2; 10 bases map to TRBD1. This CDR3 spans 15 amino acids. Germline V gives CDR1 SGHKS, CDR2 YYEKEE (reference sequence). The trim removed 2 bases at V and 3 bases at J, leaving 4 bases unmatched.

This chain connects TRBV4-2 to TRBJ1-3; D gene unclear. The germline CDR1 and CDR2 sequences are LGHNA and YNFKEQ. Trimming took 0 bases from V and 0 from J, leaving 6 bases between them. The CDR3 totals 15 residues. CDR3 sequence: CASSQDGLSGNTIYF. CDR3 bases: TGTGCCAGCAGCCAAGATGGCCTCTCTGGAAACACCATATATTTT.

J is TRBJ1-2 and V is TRBV29-1; 8 positions match TRBD1. The CDR3 loop spans 12 amino acids. Germline CDR1 is SQVTM and CDR2 is ANQGSEA. The V gene end was trimmed by 8 bases and the J gene end by 6 bases; junction bases not matched to a gene: 8. CDR3 region: CSSPSRGHGYTF. CDR3 nucleotide sequence: TGCAGCTCCCCCTCCAGGGGGCATGGCTACACCTTC.